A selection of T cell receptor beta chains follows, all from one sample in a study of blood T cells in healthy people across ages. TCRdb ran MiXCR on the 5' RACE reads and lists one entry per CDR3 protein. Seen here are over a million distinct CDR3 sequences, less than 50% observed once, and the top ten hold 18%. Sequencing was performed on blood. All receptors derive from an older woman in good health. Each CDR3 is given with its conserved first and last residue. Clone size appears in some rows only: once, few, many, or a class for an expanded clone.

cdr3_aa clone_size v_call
CASRPQGKITDGYTF . TRBV27
CASSQGHFNQWDIQYF . TRBV4-1
CSARNSRRPSYEQYF few TRBV20-1
CSALPDIGGTDTQYF . TRBV20-1
CASSLSIAGGGHNEQFF many TRBV27
CASSFLGDEQYF . TRBV7-9
CASSTGFEQFF . TRBV6-5
CASSFSTGVSYEQYF . TRBV7-6
CASSSRGGKMYNEQFF few TRBV27
CASSYSIGQPYEQYF few TRBV6-5
CASSADPYSNQPQHF . TRBV5-1
CASSPFMGTQSYEQYF . TRBV27
CASSQSLAALAKNIQYF . TRBV27
CASQLAGDYEQYF . TRBV6-6
CASSPGSKTDTQYF . TRBV6-2/TRBV6-3
CASSLTVLGSYEQYF . TRBV27
CASSWSGHTDTQYF few TRBV7-3
CASSPVLTYNEQFF few TRBV7-2
CASSQRQGHEQFF . TRBV16
CASSLGGLPGVETQYF few TRBV5-1
CASQGRRDTEAFF few TRBV5-1
CSARNPASGSKDEQYF . TRBV20-1
CASSLRRPDYEQYF . TRBV27
CSAPSTFAGEQYF . TRBV20-1
CASSRQPKWGEQFF . TRBV28
CSARGSGAGDYEQYF . TRBV20-1
CASRGTSGSQETQYF . TRBV7-9
CASSTASSYNSPLHF . TRBV7-2
CASSQDWGNEQFF few TRBV3-1
CASSLFGGPGQRTQYF . TRBV5-1
CASSQADQSNEQFF few TRBV4-2
CASSEVGVANYGYTF . TRBV2
CSASGSVKTQYF few TRBV20-1